This T cell receptor (beta chain) was documented in a study of beta chain features in type 1 diabetes. Germline values: CDR1 SGHRS, CDR2 YFSETQ. V was cut by 3 bases and J by 4 bases, with 13 bases left in between. The CDR3 covers 14 residues. The entirety of the isolated RNA underwent reverse transcription, so expressed TCRB transcripts were sequenced. Sequencing was performed with immunoSEQ multiplex PCR; in TCRdb, only in-frame clones are kept and a portion is missing. The table records about 620,000 clones, 15% of them present only once. The TCR originated in a man between 18 and 35 years old in good health. The V call is TRBV5-1, the J call TRBJ2-5; D is undetermined. Sequencing used naive CD4+ T cells from blood. In DNA form, the CDR3 reads TGCGCCAGCAGCTCCCGAGACGGTAGAGAGACCCAGTACTTC. Its translation: CASSSRDGRETQYF.